Listed here are 11 T cell receptor beta chains from one sample, sequenced in a study of cytomegalovirus exposure and HLA in healthy donors. The study ran its PCR with 60 Vbeta and 13 Jbeta primers. TCRdb's table, derived via immunoSEQ multiplex PCR, lists solely in-frame clones and lacks some. The sample includes around 150,000 clones, about 80% seen only once; the top ten take 9% to 10%. Sequenced input: PBMCs. These receptors came from a man between 18 and 35 years old in good health and CMV-seropositive.

The J gene is TRBJ2-5, the V gene TRBV7-2, with TRBD2 matching over 10 bases. CDR3 size: 17 residues. The germline V gene has CDR1 SGHTA and CDR2 FQGNSA. V gave up 6 bases and J gave up 0 bases; unmatched junction bases: 10. CDR3 sequence reads: CASSHPGLALYQETQYF. The CDR3 DNA is TGTGCCAGCAGTCATCCGGGACTAGCGTTGTACCAAGAGACCCAGTACTTC. Full variable domain (missing parts from reference TRBV7-2 and TRBJ2-5): GAGVSQSPSNKVTEKGKDVELRCDPISGHTALYWYRQSLGQGLEFLIYFQGNSAPDKSGLPSDRFSAERTGGSVSTLTIQRTQQEDSAVYLCASSHPGLALYQETQYFGPGTRLLVL.

The chain carries TRBV27 and TRBJ2-7; 10 bases align to TRBD1. CDR1 is MNHEY and CDR2 is SMNVEV in the germline V gene (reference sequence). V shed 3 bases, J shed 3 bases, and the junction held 20 bases outside the gene matches. The CDR3 extends over 20 amino acids. As DNA, the CDR3 is TGTGCCAGCAGTTTGAGGTCCCCCTCCCCAGGACAGGGGGGGAACTACGAGCAGTACTTC. It codes for CASSLRSPSPGQGGNYEQYF.

This chain uses TRBV5-1 with TRBJ2-1; unclear D gene. Germline-derived CDR1 and CDR2 are SGHRS and YFSETQ. The V and J ends lost 1 base and 7 bases respectively, with 9 bases between them. CDR3 size: 13 residues. The chain's CDR3 is CASSLPPSNEQFF. The CDR3 DNA is TGCGCCAGCAGCTTGCCCCCGTCTAATGAGCAGTTCTTC.

The rearrangement uses TRBV10-3 and TRBJ2-7, with TRBD1 identical over 7 bases. The V gene's germline CDR1 is ENHRY and CDR2 SYGVKD. Trimming at V came to 4 bases and at J to 2 bases, leaving 2 bases not matched to a gene. The CDR3 is 13 residues long. CDR3 sequence reads: CAISGTGAYEQYF. CDR3 sequence (DNA): TGTGCCATCAGTGGGACAGGAGCCTACGAGCAGTACTTC.

This chain connects TRBV11-2 to TRBJ2-5; 7 bases match TRBD2. This CDR3 has 15 amino acids. Losses at the gene ends were 1 base for V and 5 bases for J; bases not matched to a gene: 7. From germline, CDR1 is SGHAT and CDR2 FQNNGV. The CDR3 loop reads CASSLGVGGSETQYF. CDR3 nucleotide sequence: TGTGCCAGCAGCTTAGGAGTGGGGGGGTCGGAGACCCAGTACTTC. Full variable domain (outside the CDR3, taken from reference TRBV11-2 and TRBJ2-5): EAGVAQSPRYKIIEKRQSVAFWCNPISGHATLYWYQQILGQGPKLLIQFQNNGVVDDSQLPKDRFSAERLKGVDSTLKIQPAKLEDSAVYLCASSLGVGGSETQYFGPGTRLLVL.

The chain combines TRBV5-1 with TRBJ1-5; 10 bases fit TRBD1. Germline assignment: CDR1 SGHRS and CDR2 YFSETQ. Trimming removed 4 bases from V and 5 bases from J; junction bases left unmatched: 3. The CDR3 totals 14 residues. CDR3 in amino acids: CASSPGTGDQPQHF. The CDR3 DNA is TGCGCCAGCAGCCCAGGGACAGGGGATCAGCCCCAGCATTTT.

The chain has TRBV10-3 and TRBJ1-1, with a possible D match to TRBD1 (6 bases). The CDR3 covers 15 residues. Trimming removed 3 bases at V and 3 bases at J, with 14 bases between. CDR1 ENHRY and CDR2 SYGVKD come from the germline V gene. In DNA, the CDR3 is TGTGCCATCAGTGAACCCGGCAGGGGCCACACTGAAGCTTTCTTT. It specifies CAISEPGRGHTEAFF.

The chain joins TRBV30 to TRBJ1-4; unclear D gene. CDR1 GTSNPN and CDR2 SVGIG come from the germline V gene (reference sequence). Trimming stripped 2 bases from V and 8 bases from J, with 12 bases between. The length of the CDR3 is 13 residues. The CDR3: CAWSSGWREKLFF. The CDR3 region has the DNA TGTGCCTGGAGTAGCGGTTGGCGGGAAAAACTGTTTTTT.

This sequence joins TRBV28 and TRBJ2-3; tentatively, D is TRBD1 (6 bases). Germline-derived CDR1 and CDR2 are MDHEN and SYDVKM. V was cut by 7 bases and J by 2 bases, with 10 bases left in between. CDR3 length: 13 amino acids. The CDR3 loop is CASNPGVTDTQYF. In DNA form, the CDR3 reads TGTGCCAGCAACCCAGGGGTCACAGATACGCAGTATTTT.

The rearrangement links TRBV4-1 to TRBJ1-1; D is undetermined. CDR3 length: 14 amino acids. V was cut by 2 bases and J by 8 bases, with 15 bases left in between. Germline lookup yields CDR1 MGHRA and CDR2 YSYEKL. CDR3 residues: CASSQQEGGTEAFF. The CDR3 nucleotides read TGCGCCAGCAGCCAACAAGAAGGAGGAACGGAAGCTTTCTTT.

This chain uses TRBV6-4 with TRBJ2-2; D perhaps matches TRBD1 (6 bases). The CDR3 is 14 residues long. Looked up from germline, CDR1 is MRHNA and CDR2 is SNTAGT. V gave up 4 bases and J gave up 3 bases, with 9 bases separating them. CDR3 amino acids: CASSVQGYTGELFF. Written as DNA, the CDR3 is TGTGCCAGCAGTGTGCAGGGGTACACCGGGGAGCTGTTTTTT.